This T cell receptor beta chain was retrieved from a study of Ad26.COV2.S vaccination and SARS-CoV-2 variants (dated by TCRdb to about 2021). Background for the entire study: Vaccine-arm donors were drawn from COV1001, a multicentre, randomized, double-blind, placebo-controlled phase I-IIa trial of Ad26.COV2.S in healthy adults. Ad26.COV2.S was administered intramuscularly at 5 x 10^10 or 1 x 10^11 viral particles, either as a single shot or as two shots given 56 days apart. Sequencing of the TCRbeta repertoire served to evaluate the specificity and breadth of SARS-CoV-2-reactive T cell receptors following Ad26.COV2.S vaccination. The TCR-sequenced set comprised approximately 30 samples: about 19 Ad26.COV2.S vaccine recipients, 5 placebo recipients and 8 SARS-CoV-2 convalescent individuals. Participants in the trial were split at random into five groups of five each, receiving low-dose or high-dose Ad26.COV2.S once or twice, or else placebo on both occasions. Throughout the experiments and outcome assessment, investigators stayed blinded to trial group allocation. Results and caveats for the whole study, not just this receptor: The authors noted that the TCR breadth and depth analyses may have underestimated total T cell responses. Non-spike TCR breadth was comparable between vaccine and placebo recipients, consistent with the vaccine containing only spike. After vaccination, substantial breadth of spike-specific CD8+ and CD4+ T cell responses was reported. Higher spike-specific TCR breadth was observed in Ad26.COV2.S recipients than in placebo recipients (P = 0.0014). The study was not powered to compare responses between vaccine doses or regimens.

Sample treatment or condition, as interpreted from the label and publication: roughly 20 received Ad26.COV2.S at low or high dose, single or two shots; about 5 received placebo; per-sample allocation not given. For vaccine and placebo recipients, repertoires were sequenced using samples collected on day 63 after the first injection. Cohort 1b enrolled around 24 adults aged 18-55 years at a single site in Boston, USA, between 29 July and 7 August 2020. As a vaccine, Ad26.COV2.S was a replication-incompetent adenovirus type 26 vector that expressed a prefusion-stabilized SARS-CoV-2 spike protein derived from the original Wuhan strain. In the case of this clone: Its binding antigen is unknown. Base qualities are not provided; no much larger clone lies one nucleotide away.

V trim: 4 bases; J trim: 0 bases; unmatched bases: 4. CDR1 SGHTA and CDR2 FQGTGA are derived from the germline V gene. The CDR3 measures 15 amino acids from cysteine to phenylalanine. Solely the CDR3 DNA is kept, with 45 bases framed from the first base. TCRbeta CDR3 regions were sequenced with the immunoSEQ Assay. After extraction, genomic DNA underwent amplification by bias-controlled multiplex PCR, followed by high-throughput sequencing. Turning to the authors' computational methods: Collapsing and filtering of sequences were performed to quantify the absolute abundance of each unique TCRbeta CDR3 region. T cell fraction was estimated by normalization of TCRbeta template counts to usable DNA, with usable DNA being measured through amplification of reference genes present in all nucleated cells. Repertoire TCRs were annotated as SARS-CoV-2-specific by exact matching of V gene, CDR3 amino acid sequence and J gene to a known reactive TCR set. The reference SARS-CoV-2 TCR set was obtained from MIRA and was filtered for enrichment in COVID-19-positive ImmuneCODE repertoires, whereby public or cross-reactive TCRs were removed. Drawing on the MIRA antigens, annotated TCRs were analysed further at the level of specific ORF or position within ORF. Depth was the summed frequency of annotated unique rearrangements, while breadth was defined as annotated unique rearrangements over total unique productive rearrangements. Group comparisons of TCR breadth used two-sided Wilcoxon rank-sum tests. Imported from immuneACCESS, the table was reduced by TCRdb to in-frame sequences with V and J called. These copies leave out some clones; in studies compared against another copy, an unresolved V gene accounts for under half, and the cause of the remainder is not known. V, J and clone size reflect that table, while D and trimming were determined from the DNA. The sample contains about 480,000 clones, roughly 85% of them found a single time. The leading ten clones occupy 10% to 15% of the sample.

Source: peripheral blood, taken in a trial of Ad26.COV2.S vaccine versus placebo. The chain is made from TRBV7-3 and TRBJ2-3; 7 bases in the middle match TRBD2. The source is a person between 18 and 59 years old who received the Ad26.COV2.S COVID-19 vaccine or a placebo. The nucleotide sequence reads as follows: TGTGCCAGCAGCTCAGGGACTACAAGCACAGATACGCAGTATTTT. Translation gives CASSSGTTSTDTQYF.